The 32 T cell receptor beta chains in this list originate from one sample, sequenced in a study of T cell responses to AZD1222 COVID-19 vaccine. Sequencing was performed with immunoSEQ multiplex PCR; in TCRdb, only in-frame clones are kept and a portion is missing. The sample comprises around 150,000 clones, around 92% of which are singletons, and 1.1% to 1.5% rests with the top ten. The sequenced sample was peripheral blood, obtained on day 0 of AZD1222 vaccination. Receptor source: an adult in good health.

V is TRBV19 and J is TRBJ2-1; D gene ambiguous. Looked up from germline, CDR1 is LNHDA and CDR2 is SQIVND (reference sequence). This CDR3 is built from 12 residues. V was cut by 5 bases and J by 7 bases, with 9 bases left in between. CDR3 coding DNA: TGTGCCAGTAGTGACCGGTGGAATGAGCAGTTCTTC. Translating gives CASSDRWNEQFF.

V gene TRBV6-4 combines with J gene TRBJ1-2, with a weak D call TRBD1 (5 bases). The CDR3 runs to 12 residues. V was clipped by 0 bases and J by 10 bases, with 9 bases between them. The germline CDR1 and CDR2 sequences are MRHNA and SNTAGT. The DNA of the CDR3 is TGTGCCAGCAGTGACTCGAGGGGCGTCTACACCTTC. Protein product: CASSDSRGVYTF.

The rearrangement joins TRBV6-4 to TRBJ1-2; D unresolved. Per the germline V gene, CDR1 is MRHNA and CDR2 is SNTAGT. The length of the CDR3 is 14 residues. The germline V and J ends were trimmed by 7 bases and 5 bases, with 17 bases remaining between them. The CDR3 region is CASTPPDGGYGYTF. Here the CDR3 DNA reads TGTGCCAGCACCCCCCCCGACGGAGGGTATGGCTACACCTTC.

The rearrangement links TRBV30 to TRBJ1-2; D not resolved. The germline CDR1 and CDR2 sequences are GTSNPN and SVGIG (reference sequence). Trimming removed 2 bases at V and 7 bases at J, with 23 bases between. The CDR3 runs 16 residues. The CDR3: CAWSRAARLRERGYTF. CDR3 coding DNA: TGTGCCTGGAGTAGGGCAGCCCGTCTACGGGAACGTGGCTACACCTTC.

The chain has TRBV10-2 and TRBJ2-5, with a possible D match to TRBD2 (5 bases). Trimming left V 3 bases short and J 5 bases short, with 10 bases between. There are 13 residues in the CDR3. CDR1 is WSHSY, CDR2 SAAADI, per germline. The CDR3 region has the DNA TGCGCCAGCAGTGATCGGGGAGAGGAGACCCAGTACTTC. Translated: CASSDRGEETQYF.

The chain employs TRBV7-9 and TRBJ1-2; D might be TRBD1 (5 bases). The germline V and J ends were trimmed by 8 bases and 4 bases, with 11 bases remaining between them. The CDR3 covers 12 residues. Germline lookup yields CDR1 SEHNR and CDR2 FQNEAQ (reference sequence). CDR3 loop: CASHGGFYGYTF. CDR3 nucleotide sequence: TGTGCCAGCCACGGGGGGTTCTATGGCTACACCTTC. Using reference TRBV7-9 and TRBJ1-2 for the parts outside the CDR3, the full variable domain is DTGVSQNPRHKITKRGQNVTFRCDPISEHNRLYWYRQTLGQGPEFLTYFQNEAQLEKSRLLSDRFSAERPKGSFSTLEIQRTEQGDSAMYLCASHGGFYGYTFGSGTRLTVV.

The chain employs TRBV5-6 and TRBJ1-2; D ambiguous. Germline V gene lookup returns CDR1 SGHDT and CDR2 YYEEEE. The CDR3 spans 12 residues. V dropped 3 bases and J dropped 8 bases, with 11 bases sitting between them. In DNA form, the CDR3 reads TGTGCCAGCAGCTCTAGTGCGAGCGGCTACACCTTC. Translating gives CASSSSASGYTF.

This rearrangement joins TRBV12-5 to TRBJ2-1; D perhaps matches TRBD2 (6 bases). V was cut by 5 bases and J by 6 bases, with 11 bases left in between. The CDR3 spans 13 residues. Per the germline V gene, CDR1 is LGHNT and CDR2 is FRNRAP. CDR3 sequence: CASGGGGSNEQFF. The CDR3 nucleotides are TGTGCTAGTGGTGGGGGAGGTTCCAATGAGCAGTTCTTC. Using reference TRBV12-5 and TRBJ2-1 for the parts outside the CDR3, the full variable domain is DARVTQTPRHKVTEMGQEVTMRCQPILGHNTVFWYRQTMMQGLELLAYFRNRAPLDDSGMPKDRFSAEMPDATLATLKIQPSEPRDSAVYFCASGGGGSNEQFFGPGTRLTVL.

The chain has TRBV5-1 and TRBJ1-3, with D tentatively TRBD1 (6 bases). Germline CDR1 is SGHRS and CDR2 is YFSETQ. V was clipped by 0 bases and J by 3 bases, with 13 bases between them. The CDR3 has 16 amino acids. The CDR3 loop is CASSLGGTGLGNTIYF. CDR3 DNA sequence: TGCGCCAGCAGCTTGGGAGGAACAGGGCTTGGAAACACCATATATTTT.

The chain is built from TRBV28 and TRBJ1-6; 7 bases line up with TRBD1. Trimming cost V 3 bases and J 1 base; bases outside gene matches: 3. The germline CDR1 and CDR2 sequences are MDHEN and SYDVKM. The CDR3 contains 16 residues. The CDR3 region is CASSFRGRSYNSPLHF. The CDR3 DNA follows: TGTGCCAGCAGTTTTAGGGGGCGGTCCTATAATTCACCCCTCCACTTT.

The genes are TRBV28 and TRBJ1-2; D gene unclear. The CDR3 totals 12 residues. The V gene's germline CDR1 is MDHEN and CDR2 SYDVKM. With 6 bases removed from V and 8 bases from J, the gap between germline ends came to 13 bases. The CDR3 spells CASRRQARGYTF. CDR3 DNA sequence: TGTGCCAGCAGGAGGCAGGCCCGAGGCTACACCTTC.

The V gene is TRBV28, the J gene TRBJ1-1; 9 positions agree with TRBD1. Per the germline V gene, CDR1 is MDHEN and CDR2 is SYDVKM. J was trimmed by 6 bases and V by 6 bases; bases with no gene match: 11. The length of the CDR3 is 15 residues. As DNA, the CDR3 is TGTGCCAGCAGAGGTCCGGGACAGGGCTCGTCTGAAGCTTTCTTT. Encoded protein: CASRGPGQGSSEAFF.

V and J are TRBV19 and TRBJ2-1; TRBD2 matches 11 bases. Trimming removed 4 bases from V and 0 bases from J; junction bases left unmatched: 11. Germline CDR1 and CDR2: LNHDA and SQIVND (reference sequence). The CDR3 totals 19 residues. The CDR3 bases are TGTGCCAGTAGTAAGGGACTGACTAGCGGGAAACCCTCCTACAATGAGCAGTTCTTC. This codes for CASSKGLTSGKPSYNEQFF.

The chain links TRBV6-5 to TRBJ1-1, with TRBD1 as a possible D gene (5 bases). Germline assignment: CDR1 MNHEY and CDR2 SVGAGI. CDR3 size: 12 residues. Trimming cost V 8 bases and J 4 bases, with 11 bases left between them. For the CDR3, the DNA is TGTGCCAGCGGGGGGAGGGGCACTGAAGCTTTCTTT. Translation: CASGGRGTEAFF.

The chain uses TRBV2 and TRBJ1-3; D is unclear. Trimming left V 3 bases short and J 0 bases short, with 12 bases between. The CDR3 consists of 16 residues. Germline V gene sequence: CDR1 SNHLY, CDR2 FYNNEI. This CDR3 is CASSEAGPPSGNTIYF. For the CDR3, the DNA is TGTGCCAGCAGTGAGGCCGGACCGCCCTCTGGAAACACCATATATTTT.

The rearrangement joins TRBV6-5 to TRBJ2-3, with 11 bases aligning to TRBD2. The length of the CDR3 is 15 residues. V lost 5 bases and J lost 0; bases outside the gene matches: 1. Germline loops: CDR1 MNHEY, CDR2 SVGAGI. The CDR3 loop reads CASSLAGGSTDTQYF. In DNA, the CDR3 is TGTGCCAGCAGTCTAGCGGGGGGAAGCACAGATACGCAGTATTTT.

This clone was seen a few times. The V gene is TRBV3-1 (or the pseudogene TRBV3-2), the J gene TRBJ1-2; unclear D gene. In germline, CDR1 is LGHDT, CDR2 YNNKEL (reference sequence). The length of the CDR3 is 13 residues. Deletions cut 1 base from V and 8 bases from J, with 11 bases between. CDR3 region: CASSQGDAGGYTF. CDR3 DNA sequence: TGTGCCAGCAGCCAAGGGGATGCGGGAGGCTACACCTTC.

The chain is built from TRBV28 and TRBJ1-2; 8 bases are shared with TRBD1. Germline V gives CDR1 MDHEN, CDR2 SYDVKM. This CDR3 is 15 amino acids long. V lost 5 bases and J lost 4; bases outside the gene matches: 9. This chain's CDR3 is CASSRPDRAGYGYTF. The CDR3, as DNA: TGTGCCAGCAGTCGCCCGGACAGGGCGGGCTATGGCTACACCTTC.

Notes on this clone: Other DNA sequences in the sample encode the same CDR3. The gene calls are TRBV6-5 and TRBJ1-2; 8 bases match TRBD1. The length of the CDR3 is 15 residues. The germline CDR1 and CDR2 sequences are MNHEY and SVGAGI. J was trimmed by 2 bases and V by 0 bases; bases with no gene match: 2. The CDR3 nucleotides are TGTGCCAGCAGTTACTCGACAGGGGCCAACTATGGCTACACCTTC. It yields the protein CASSYSTGANYGYTF.

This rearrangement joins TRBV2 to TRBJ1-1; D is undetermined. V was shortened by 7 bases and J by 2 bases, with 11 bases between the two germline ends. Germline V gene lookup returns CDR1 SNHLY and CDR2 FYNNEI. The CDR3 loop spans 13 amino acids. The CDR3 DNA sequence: TGTGCCAGCAAACGTATTATTAACACTGAAGCTTTCTTT. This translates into CASKRIINTEAFF.

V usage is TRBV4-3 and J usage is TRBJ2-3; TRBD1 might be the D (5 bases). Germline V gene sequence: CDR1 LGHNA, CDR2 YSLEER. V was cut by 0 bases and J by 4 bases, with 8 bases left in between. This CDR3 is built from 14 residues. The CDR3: CASSQDRGSDTQYF. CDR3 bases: TGCGCCAGCAGCCAAGATAGGGGATCAGATACGCAGTATTTT.

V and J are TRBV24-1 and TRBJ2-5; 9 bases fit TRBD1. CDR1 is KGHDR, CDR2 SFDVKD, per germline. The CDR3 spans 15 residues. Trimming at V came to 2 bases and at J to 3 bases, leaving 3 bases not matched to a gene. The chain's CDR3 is CATSDSGQGEETQYF. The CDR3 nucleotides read TGTGCCACCAGTGATTCGGGACAGGGAGAAGAGACCCAGTACTTC.

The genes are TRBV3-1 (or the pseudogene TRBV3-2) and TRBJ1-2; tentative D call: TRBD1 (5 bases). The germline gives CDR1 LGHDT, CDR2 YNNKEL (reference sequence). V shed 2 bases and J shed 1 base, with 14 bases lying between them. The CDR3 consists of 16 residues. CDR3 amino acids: CASSQRGTQINYGYTF. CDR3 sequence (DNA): TGTGCCAGCAGCCAACGGGGCACCCAGATTAACTATGGCTACACCTTC.

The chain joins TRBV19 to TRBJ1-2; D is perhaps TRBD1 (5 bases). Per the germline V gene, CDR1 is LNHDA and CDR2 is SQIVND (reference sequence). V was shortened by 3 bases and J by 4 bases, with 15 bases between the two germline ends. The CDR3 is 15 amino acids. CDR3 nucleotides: TGTGCCAGTAGTATCTACAGTTCAGGGATCTATGGCTACACCTTC. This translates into CASSIYSSGIYGYTF.

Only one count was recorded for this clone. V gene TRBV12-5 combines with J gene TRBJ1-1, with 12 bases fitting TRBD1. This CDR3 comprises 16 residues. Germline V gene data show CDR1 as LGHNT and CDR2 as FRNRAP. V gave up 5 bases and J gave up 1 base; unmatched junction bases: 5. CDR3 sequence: CASGGTGGLRNTEAFF. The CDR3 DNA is TGTGCTAGTGGTGGGACAGGGGGCCTTCGGAACACTGAAGCTTTCTTT.

CDR3 DNA sequence: TGTGCCAGCAGCCAAGGGAGTGGGAAGGGGGGCACCTACGAGCAGTACTTC. This codes for CASSQGSGKGGTYEQYF. The chain joins TRBV4-2 to TRBJ2-7; D is perhaps TRBD1 or TRBD2 (6 bases each). Trimming removed 1 base from V and 2 bases from J, with 18 bases in between. This CDR3 is 17 amino acids long. The V gene's germline CDR1 is LGHNA and CDR2 YNFKEQ.

This CDR3 is CASRRDLNTEAFF. The CDR3 DNA follows: TGTGCCAGCAGAAGGGACCTGAACACTGAAGCTTTCTTT. J is TRBJ1-1 and V is TRBV28, with D perhaps matching TRBD1 (5 bases). CDR3 length equals 13 residues. The germline CDR1 and CDR2 sequences are MDHEN and SYDVKM. V dropped 6 bases and J dropped 0 bases, with 8 bases sitting between them.

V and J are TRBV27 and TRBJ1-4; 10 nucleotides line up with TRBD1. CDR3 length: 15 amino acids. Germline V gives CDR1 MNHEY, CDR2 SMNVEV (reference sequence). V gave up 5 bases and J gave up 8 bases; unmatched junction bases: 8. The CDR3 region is CASSRRQGAGEKLFF. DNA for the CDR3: TGTGCCAGCAGTCGCCGACAGGGGGCGGGGGAAAAACTGTTTTTT.

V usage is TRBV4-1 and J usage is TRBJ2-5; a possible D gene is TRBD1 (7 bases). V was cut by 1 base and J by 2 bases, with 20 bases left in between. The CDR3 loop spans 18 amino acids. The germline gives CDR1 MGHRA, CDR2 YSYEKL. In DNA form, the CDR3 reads TGCGCCAGCAGCCAAGGCGGGACAGCGGTCGGATATCAAGAGACCCAGTACTTC. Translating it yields CASSQGGTAVGYQETQYF.

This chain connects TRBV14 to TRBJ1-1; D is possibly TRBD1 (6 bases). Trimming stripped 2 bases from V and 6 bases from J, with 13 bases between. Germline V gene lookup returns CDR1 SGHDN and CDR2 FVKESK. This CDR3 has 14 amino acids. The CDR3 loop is CASSQLAGASEAFF. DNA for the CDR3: TGTGCCAGCAGCCAACTCGCAGGGGCCTCTGAAGCTTTCTTT. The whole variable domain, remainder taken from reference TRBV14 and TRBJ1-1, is EAGVTQFPSHSVIEKGQTVTLRCDPISGHDNLYWYRRVMGKEIKFLLHFVKESKQDESGMPNNRFLAERTGGTYSTLKVQPAELEDSGVYFCASSQLAGASEAFFGQGTRLTVV.

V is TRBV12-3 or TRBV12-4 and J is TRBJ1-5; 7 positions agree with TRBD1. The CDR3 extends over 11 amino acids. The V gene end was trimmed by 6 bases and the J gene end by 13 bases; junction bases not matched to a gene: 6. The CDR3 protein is CASSQGGQQHF. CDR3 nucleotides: TGTGCCAGCAGCCAAGGGGGACAGCAGCATTTT.

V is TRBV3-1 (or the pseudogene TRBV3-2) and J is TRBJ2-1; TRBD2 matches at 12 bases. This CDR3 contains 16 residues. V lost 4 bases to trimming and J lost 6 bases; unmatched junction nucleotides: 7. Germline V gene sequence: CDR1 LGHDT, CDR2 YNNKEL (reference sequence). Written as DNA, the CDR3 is TGTGCCAGCAGCCCTACCGGACTAGCGGGGTCCAATGAGCAGTTCTTC. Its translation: CASSPTGLAGSNEQFF.